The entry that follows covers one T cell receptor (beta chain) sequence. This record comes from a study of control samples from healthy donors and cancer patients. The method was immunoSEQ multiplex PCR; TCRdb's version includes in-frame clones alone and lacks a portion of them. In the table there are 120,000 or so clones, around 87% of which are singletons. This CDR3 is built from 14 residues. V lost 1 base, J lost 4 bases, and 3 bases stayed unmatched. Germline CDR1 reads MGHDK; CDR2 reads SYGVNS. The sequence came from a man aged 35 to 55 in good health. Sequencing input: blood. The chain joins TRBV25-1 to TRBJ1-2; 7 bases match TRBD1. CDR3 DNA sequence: TGTGCCAGCAGTGAATTCAGGGGGAGCTATGGCTACACCTTC. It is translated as CASSEFRGSYGYTF.